These 8 T cell receptor beta chains were sequenced from one sample in a study of T cell responses to AZD1222 COVID-19 vaccine. Only in-frame clones appear in the TCRdb table, and some are missing; sequencing was by immunoSEQ multiplex PCR. The sample comprises about 110,000 clones, about 93% of which are singletons, and roughly 21% rests with the top ten. The specimen comprised peripheral blood, sampled on day 0 of AZD1222 vaccination. The receptors come from an adult in good health.

DNA for the CDR3: TGTGCTAGTGGGGGAGGTAACAATCAGCCCCAGCATTTT. It encodes CASGGGNNQPQHF. V and J are TRBV12-5 and TRBJ1-5; D is uncertain. V lost 6 bases, J lost 3 bases, and 9 bases lay in between. Germline CDR1 LGHNT, CDR2 FRNRAP. The length of the CDR3 is 13 residues.

The V gene is TRBV6-1, the J gene TRBJ2-2, with a tentative D call TRBD1 (6 bases). The ends were cut back, 2 bases at V and 7 bases at J, with 11 bases in the middle. CDR3 length equals 14 residues. Germline V gene lookup returns CDR1 MNHNS and CDR2 SASEGT. CDR3 protein: CASSERGIGGELFF. For the CDR3, the DNA is TGTGCCAGCAGTGAAAGGGGGATCGGCGGGGAGCTGTTTTTT.

The CDR3 loop is CASSPLAKLNTEAFF. Written as DNA, the CDR3 is TGTGCCAGCAGCCCCCTGGCCAAACTGAACACTGAAGCTTTCTTT. The genes are TRBV5-6 and TRBJ1-1; D is undetermined. Germline CDR1 reads SGHDT; CDR2 reads YYEEEE. This CDR3 contains 15 residues. Trimming cost V 4 bases and J 0 bases, with 13 bases left between them.

This chain joins TRBV15 and TRBJ2-7; D not certain. Germline CDR1 reads LNHNV; CDR2 reads YYDKDF (reference sequence). Trimming took 4 bases from V and 4 from J, leaving 11 bases between them. The CDR3 loop spans 13 amino acids. CDR3 loop: CATSKETGYEQYF. The CDR3 DNA sequence: TGTGCCACCAGCAAAGAGACCGGGTACGAGCAGTACTTC. The complete variable domain, with remaining parts taken from reference TRBV15 and TRBJ2-7, reads DAMVIQNPRYQVTQFGKPVTLSCSQTLNHNVMYWYQQKSSQAPKLLFHYYDKDFNNEADTPDNFQSRRPNTSFCFLDIRSPGLGDTAMYLCATSKETGYEQYFGPGTRLTVT.

This clone showed up just a few times. The CDR3 DNA reads as TGTGCCAGTAGTCCAGGCCCGAACACCGGGGAGCTGTTTTTT. It translates to CASSPGPNTGELFF. V is TRBV19 and J is TRBJ2-2; no clear D gene. Trimming stripped 5 bases from V and 0 bases from J, with 7 bases between. Germline V lookup: CDR1 LNHDA, CDR2 SQIVND (reference sequence). CDR3 length equals 14 residues.

This clone was found once. The rearrangement uses TRBV5-6 and TRBJ2-5; the D gene is possibly TRBD2 (5 bases). This CDR3 has 15 residues. The V end was cut by 3 bases, the J end by 0 bases, with 12 bases between. In germline, CDR1 is SGHDT, CDR2 YYEEEE. The CDR3 spells CASSSGTRHQETQYF. The CDR3 DNA reads as TGTGCCAGCAGCTCCGGAACTAGACACCAAGAGACCCAGTACTTC.

V is TRBV4-3 and J is TRBJ1-1; the D is unclear. The V gene's germline CDR1 is LGHNA and CDR2 YSLEER. The CDR3 is made up of 14 amino acids. V lost 0 bases and J lost 6, with 11 bases in between. CDR3 bases: TGCGCCAGCAGCCAAGATCGGAATTTCCCTGAAGCTTTCTTT. Protein sequence: CASSQDRNFPEAFF.

This clone was detected a few times. The chain joins TRBV9 to TRBJ1-4; perhaps TRBD1 as D (6 bases). The V gene lost 3 bases and the J gene lost 8 bases, with 20 bases spanning the gap. The CDR3 runs 16 residues. The germline CDR1 and CDR2 sequences are SGDLS and YYNGEE. The CDR3 spells CASSGDNQGLLEKLFF. CDR3 DNA sequence: TGTGCCAGCAGCGGCGATAACCAGGGGTTATTGGAAAAACTGTTTTTT.